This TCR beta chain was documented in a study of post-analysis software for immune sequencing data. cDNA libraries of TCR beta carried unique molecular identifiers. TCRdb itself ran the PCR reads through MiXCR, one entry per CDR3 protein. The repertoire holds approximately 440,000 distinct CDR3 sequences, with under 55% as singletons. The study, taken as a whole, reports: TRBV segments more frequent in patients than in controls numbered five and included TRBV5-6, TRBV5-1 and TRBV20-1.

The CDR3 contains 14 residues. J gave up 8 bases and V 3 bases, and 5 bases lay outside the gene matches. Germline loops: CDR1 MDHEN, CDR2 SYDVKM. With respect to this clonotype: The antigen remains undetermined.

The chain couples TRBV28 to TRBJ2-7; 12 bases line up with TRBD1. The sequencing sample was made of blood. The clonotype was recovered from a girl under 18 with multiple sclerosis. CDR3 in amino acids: CASSFRDRGHKQYF. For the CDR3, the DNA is TGTGCCAGCAGTTTCAGGGACAGGGGGCACAAGCAGTACTTC.